This TCR beta chain is from a study of blood T cell repertoires in COVID-19 (dated by TCRdb to about 2020). For the study in its entirety: The collaborator samples originated in the United States, Italy and Spain and spanned the acute and convalescent phases of COVID-19. The prospective study material was composed of cDNA or gDNA derived from T cells, B-cell-depleted T cells, or PBMCs. Subjects who had been exposed to COVID-19, were actively infected with it, or had recovered from it provided the deeply sampled blood TCRbeta repertoires that made up the dataset. The repertoires were released in a freely available public database meant as a resource for research on the immune response to SARS-CoV-2. The samples were drawn from the first 160 participants of the ongoing ImmuneRACE study and from 1,254 subjects provided by 6 global collaborators. Nearly every sample came with metadata listing a de-identified subject ID, COVID-19 status, age in years and sex. HLA class I and class II types, where available, came from metadata supplied by the sample provider rather than from assay-based typing.

The collaborating institutions used their own protocols to collect whole blood in K2EDTA tubes. For TCRbeta analysis, collaborator samples were shipped as frozen whole blood, as isolated PBMCs, or as DNA extracted from either sample type. What the study reported, not specific to this receptor: Clinical and demographic metadata were provided uncurated, with the amount varying by source and participant.

Worth noting for this clone: What antigen it recognizes has not been identified. No much larger clone is present one base from it, and per-base qualities are unavailable.

CDR3 length: 13 amino acids, cysteine to phenylalanine. Only CDR3 DNA remains: 39 bases, in frame from the first base. Looking up the germline V gene (reference sequence) yields CDR1 SEHNR and CDR2 FQNEAQ. For this chain, trimming is 5 bases at the V end and 6 bases at the J end, and the number of junction bases without a gene match is 1. TCRbeta CDR3 regions were amplified from genomic DNA by means of the immunoSEQ Assay, a bias-controlled multiplex PCR. Regarding the original processing steps: The number of nucleated cells in each sample was estimated by amplification of reference gene primers within the assay. To quantify the absolute abundance of each unique TCRbeta CDR3 rearrangement, sequence reads were collapsed and filtered. Productive Simpson clonality was computed per sample as the square root of Simpson's diversity index over productive rearrangements. The table comes from immuneACCESS by way of TCRdb, which keeps in-frame sequences with V and J called. Part of the clones is missing from these tables; in studies checked, under half for an unresolved V gene and the rest for unknown reasons. The V and J calls and clone size are taken from that table; D and trimming were inferred from the DNA. The sample has 70,000 to 95,000 clones on record, almost 90% of them singletons. Approximately 1.6% of the sample is in the top ten clones.

This receptor was obtained from a human donor with active COVID-19. The donor label of this sample is uncertain. The rearranged segments are TRBV7-9 and TRBJ1-6; 7 bases in the middle match TRBD1. Sequenced material: peripheral blood. The DNA reads TGTGCCAGCAGCCGGGACAGTAATTCACCCCTCCACTTT. Translated, it gives CASSRDSNSPLHF.